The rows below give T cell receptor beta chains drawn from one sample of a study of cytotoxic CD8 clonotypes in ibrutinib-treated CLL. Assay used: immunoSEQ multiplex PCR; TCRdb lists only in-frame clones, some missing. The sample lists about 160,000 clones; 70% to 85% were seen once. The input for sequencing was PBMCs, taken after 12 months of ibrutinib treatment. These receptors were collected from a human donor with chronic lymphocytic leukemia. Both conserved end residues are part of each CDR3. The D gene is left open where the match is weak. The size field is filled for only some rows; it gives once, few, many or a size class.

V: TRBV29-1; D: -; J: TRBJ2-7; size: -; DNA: TGCAGCGTAAGACAGTCCCCCTACGAGCAGTACTTC; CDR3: CSVRQSPYEQYF
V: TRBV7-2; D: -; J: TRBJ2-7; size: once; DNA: TGTGCCAGTCTTCGGGGCTACGAGCAGTACTTC; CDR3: CASLRGYEQYF
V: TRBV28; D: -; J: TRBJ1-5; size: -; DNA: TGTGCCAGCCGTAGCATGGTGGGGGCCCAGCATTTT; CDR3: CASRSMVGAQHF
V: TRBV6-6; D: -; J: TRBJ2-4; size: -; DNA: TGTGCCAGCAGTTACTTGCAGGGCGGCCAAAACATTCAGTACTTC; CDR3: CASSYLQGGQNIQYF
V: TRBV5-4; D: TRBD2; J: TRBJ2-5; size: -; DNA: TGTGCCAGCGAGTCGGGGGGGAAAAAAGAGACCCAGTACTTC; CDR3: CASESGGKKETQYF
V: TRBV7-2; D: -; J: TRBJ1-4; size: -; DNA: TGTGCCAGCAGCCCTCCGATGGCAACTAATGAAAAACTGTTTTTT; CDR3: CASSPPMATNEKLFF
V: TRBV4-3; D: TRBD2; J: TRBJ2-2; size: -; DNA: TGCGCCAGCAGCCAAATCTGGCGGGAGAATACCCGGGAGCTGTTTTTT; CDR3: CASSQIWRENTRELFF
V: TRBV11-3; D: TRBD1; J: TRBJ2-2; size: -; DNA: TGTGCCAGCAGCGTAAACCGGGACAGGGTCCTTACCGGGGAGCTGTTTTTT; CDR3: CASSVNRDRVLTGELFF
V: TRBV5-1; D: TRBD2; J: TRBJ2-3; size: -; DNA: TGCGCCAGCAGCTTGCGGGGGGTCACAGATACGCAGTATTTT; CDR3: CASSLRGVTDTQYF
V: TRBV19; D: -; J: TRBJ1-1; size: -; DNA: TGTGCCAGTAGTATCGGTCGGTTTACTAACACTGAAGCTTTCTTT; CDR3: CASSIGRFTNTEAFF
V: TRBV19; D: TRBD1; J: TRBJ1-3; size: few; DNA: TGTGCCAGTAGTACGCGGACAGGGGGTGGAAACACCATATATTTT; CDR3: CASSTRTGGGNTIYF
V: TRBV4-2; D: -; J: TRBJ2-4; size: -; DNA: TGTGCCAGCAGCCAAACGGGCAAAAACATTCAGTACTTC; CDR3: CASSQTGKNIQYF
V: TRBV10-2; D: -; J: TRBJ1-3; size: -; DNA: TGCGCCAGCAGTAGAGGACGGGACGGAAACACCATATATTTT; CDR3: CASSRGRDGNTIYF
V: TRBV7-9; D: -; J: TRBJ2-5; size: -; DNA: TGTGCCAGCAGCCCCCCGGGCAGCCGTCAAGAGACCCAGTACTTC; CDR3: CASSPPGSRQETQYF